This T cell receptor beta chain derives from a study of post-analysis software for immune sequencing data. The study, taken as a whole, reports: When patients were compared with controls, a handful of TRBV segments were more frequent, TRBV5-6, TRBV5-1 and TRBV20-1 among them.

Incorporated into the TCR beta cDNA libraries were unique molecular identifiers, which served to reduce PCR and sequencing biases. TCRdb used MiXCR to reprocess the PCR reads, holding one entry per CDR3 protein. The sample consists of around 770,000 distinct CDR3 sequences, roughly 50% of them appearing once. With respect to this clonotype: The antigen is not known.

Germline V gene data show CDR1 as LGHNA and CDR2 as YSLEER. The CDR3 covers 16 residues. V dropped 0 bases and J dropped 2 bases, with 14 bases sitting between them. This sequence originates from a girl aged 10 to 17 with multiple sclerosis. Sequencing was carried out using blood. V is TRBV4-3 and J is TRBJ2-7; a possible D gene is TRBD1 (7 bases). In nucleotides, the CDR3 is TGCGCCAGCAGCCAAGATCCAGGGGGGAGTCCCTACGAGCAGTACTTC. This translates into CASSQDPGGSPYEQYF.